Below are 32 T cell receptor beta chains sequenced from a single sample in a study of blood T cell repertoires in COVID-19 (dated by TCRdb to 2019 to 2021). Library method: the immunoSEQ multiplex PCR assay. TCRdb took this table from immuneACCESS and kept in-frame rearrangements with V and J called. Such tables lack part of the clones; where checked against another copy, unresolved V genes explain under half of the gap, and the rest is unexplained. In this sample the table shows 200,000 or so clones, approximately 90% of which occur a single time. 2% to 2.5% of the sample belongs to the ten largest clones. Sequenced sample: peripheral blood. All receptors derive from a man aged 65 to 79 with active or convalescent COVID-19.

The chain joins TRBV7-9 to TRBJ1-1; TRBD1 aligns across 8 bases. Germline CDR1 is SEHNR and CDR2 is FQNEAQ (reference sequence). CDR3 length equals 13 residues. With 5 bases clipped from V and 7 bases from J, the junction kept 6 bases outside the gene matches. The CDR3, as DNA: TGTGCCAGCAGCCTCCCAGGACAGGGTGAAGCTTTCTTT. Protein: CASSLPGQGEAFF.

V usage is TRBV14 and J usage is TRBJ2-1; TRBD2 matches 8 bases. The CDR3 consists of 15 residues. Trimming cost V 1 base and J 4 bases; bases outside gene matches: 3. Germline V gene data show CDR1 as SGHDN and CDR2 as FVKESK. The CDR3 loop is CASSQAGGPYNEQFF. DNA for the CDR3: TGTGCCAGCAGCCAAGCGGGAGGGCCGTACAATGAGCAGTTCTTC.

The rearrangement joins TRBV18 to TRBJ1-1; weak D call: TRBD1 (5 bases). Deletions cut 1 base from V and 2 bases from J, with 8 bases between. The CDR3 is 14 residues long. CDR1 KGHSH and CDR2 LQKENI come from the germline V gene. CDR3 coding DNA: TGTGCCAGCTCACCACAGGGGATAAACACTGAAGCTTTCTTT. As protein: CASSPQGINTEAFF.

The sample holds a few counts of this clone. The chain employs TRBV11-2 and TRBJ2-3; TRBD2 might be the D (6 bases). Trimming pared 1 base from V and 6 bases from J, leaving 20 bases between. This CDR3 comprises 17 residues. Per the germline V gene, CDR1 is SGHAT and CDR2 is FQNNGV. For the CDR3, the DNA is TGTGCCAGCAGCTTAGCGGGAGCAAACCCACGGACTGATACGCAGTATTTT. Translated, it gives CASSLAGANPRTDTQYF.

The CDR3 here is CAWRPGQAYEQYF. CDR3 coding DNA: TGTGCCTGGAGGCCGGGACAAGCCTACGAGCAGTACTTC. V is TRBV30 and J is TRBJ2-7; TRBD1 is a possible D gene (6 bases). The CDR3 is 13 residues long. The V gene lost 3 bases and the J gene lost 2 bases, with 11 bases spanning the gap. Germline V gene data show CDR1 as GTSNPN and CDR2 as SVGIG (reference sequence).

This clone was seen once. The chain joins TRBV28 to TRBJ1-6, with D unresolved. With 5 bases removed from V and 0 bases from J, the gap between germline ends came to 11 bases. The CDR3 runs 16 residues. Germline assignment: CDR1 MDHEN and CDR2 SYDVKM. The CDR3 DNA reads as TGTGCCAGCAGTAATGACTGGAGCTCCTATAATTCACCCCTCCACTTT. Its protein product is CASSNDWSSYNSPLHF.

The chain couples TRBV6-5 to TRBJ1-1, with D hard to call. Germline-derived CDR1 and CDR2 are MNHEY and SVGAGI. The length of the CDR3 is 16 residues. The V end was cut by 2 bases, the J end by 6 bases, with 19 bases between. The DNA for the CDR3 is TGTGCCAGCAGTTACCACGTAGTTGGGGAGTTTGCTGAAGCTTTCTTT. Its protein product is CASSYHVVGEFAEAFF.

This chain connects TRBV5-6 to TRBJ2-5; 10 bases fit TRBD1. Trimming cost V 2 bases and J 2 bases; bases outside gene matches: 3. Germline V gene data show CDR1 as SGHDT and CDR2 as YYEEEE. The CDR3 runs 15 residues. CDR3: CASSLPGQGQETQYF. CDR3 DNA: TGTGCCAGCAGCTTACCGGGACAGGGGCAAGAGACCCAGTACTTC.

The CDR3 DNA reads as TGTGCCAGCAGGCTAGGGGGCGCGGGCTATGGCTACACCTTC. Protein: CASRLGGAGYGYTF. The chain recombines TRBV28 with TRBJ1-2; 7 bases fit TRBD1. After removal of 6 bases from V and 4 bases from J, the junction contained 8 bases not matched to a gene. Germline CDR1 reads MDHEN; CDR2 reads SYDVKM. This CDR3 comprises 14 residues.

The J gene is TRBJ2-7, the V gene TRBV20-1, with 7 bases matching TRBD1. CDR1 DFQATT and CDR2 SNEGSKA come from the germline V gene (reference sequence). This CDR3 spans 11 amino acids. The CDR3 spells CSLTGVGEQYF. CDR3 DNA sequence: TGCAGCTTAACAGGGGTGGGGGAGCAGTACTTC.

The CDR3 coding sequence is TGTGCCAGCCGATTGAGCGGGAGCTCTGGAAACACCATATATTTT. It yields the protein CASRLSGSSGNTIYF. The chain recombines TRBV2 with TRBJ1-3, with D unresolved. V was trimmed by 8 bases and J by 0 bases, leaving 14 bases between them. CDR3 length: 15 amino acids. Germline values: CDR1 SNHLY, CDR2 FYNNEI.

CDR3 protein: CASSLGTTMDEQYF. As DNA, the CDR3 is TGTGCCAGCAGCTTGGGGACTACCATGGACGAGCAGTACTTC. This chain joins TRBV11-3 and TRBJ2-7; 7 positions agree with TRBD2. The CDR3 spans 14 residues. Germline loops: CDR1 SGHNT, CDR2 YENEEA. J lost 5 bases, V lost 3 bases, and 7 bases had no gene match.

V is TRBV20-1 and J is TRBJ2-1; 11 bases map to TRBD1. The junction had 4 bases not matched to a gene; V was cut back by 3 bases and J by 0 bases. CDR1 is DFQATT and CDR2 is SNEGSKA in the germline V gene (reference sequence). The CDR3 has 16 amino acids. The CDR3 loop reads CSASGDRGSSYNEQFF. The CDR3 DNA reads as TGCAGTGCTAGTGGGGACAGGGGGAGCTCCTACAATGAGCAGTTCTTC.

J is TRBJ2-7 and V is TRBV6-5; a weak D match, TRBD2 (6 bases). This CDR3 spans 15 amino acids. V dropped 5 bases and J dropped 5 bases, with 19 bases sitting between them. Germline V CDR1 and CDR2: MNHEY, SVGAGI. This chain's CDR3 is CASSPLGGGLHEQYF. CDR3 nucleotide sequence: TGTGCCAGCAGTCCCTTGGGGGGAGGTCTGCACGAGCAGTACTTC.

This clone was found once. The CDR3 DNA reads TGTGCCAGCAGCAGCCAGACAGGGCAGGATGAAAAACTGTTTTTT. Encoded protein: CASSSQTGQDEKLFF. The chain recombines TRBV5-6 with TRBJ1-4, with TRBD1 matching 7 bases. Trimming at V came to 4 bases and at J to 6 bases, leaving 9 bases not matched to a gene. The CDR3 is 15 amino acids. Germline V gene data show CDR1 as SGHDT and CDR2 as YYEEEE.

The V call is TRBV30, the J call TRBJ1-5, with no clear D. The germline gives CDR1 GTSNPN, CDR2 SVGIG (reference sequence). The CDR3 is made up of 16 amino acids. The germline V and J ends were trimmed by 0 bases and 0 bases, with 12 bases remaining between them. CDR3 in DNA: TGTGCCTGGAGTGTTCCTCCACAAAATAGCAATCAGCCCCAGCATTTT. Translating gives CAWSVPPQNSNQPQHF.

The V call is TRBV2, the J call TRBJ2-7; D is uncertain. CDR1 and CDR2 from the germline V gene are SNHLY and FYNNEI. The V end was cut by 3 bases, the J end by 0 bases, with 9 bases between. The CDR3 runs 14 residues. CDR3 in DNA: TGTGCCAGCAGTGACGTATTGTCCTCCTACGAGCAGTACTTC. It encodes CASSDVLSSYEQYF.

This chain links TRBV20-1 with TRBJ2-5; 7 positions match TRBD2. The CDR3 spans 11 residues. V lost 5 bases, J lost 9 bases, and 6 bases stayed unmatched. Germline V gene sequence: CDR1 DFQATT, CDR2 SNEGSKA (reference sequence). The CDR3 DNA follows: TGCAGTGCTCCCTCCGCGGGGGCCCAGTACTTC. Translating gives CSAPSAGAQYF.

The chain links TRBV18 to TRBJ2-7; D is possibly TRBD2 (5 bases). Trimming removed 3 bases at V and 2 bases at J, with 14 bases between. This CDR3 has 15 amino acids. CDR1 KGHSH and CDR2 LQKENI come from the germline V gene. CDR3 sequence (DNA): TGTGCCAGCTCACCCGACTCCGCCGGGACCTACGAGCAGTACTTC. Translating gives CASSPDSAGTYEQYF.

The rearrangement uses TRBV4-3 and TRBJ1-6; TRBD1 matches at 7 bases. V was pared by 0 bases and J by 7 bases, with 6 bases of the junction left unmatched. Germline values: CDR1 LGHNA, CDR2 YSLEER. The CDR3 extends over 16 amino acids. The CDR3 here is CASSQEVGTANSPLHF. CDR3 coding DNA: TGCGCCAGCAGCCAAGAGGTAGGGACAGCGAATTCACCCCTCCACTTT.

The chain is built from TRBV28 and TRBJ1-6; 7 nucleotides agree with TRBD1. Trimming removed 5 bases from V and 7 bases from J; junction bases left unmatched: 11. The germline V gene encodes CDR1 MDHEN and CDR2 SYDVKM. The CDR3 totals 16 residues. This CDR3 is CASSPITGQRNSPLHF. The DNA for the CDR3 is TGTGCCAGCAGTCCGATAACGGGACAGAGGAATTCACCCCTCCACTTT.

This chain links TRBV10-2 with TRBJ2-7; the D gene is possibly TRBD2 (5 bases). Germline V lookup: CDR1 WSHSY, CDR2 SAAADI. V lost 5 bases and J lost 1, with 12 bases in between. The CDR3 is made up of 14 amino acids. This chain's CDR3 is CASSPLGESYEQYF. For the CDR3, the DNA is TGCGCCAGCAGTCCCCTCGGGGAGTCCTACGAGCAGTACTTC.

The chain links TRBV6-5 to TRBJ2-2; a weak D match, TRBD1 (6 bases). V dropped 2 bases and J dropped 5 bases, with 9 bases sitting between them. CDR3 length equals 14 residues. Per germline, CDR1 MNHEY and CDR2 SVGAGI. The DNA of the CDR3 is TGTGCCAGCAGTTACCAAACAGGGACCGGGGAGCTGTTTTTT. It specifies CASSYQTGTGELFF.

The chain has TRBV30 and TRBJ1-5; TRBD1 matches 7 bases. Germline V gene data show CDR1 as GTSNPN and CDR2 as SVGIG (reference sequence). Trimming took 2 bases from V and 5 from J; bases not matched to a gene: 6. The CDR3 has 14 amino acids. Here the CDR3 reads CAWSRQGAYQPQHF. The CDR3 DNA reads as TGTGCCTGGAGTAGACAGGGAGCGTATCAGCCCCAGCATTTT.

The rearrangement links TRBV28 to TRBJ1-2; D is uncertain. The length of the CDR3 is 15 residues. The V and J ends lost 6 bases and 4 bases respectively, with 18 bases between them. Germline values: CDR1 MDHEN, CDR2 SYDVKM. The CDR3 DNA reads TGTGCCAGCAGGGCCGGACTGGGGAGTCGCTATGGCTACACCTTC. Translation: CASRAGLGSRYGYTF.

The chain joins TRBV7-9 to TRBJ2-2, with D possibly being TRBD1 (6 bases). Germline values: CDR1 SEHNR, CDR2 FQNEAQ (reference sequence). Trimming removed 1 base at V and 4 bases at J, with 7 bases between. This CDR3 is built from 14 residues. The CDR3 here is CASSLDRATGELFF. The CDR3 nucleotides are TGTGCCAGCAGCTTAGACAGGGCCACCGGGGAGCTGTTTTTT.

The CDR3 region has the DNA TGTGCCAGCAGCCGGACTGACTATGGCTACACCTTC. This sequence encodes CASSRTDYGYTF. The rearrangement links TRBV6-5 to TRBJ1-2; the D is unclear. This CDR3 has 12 residues. The V end was cut by 6 bases, the J end by 3 bases, with 8 bases between. Germline V gives CDR1 MNHEY, CDR2 SVGAGI.

CDR3 DNA: TGTGCCAGCACCTCGGTTGAAGGGGTATCCTACAATGAGCAGTTCTTC. Translation: CASTSVEGVSYNEQFF. The chain employs TRBV7-2 and TRBJ2-1; D is possibly TRBD1 (5 bases). This CDR3 is 16 amino acids long. V lost 7 bases to trimming and J lost 1 base, with 17 bases between them. Germline-derived CDR1 and CDR2 are SGHTA and FQGNSA.

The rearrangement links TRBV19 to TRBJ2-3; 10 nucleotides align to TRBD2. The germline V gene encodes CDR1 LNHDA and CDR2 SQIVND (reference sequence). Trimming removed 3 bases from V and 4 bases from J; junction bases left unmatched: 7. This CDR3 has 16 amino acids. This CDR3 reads CASSIMSGRGADTQYF. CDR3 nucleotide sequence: TGTGCCAGTAGTATCATGAGCGGGAGGGGGGCAGATACGCAGTATTTT. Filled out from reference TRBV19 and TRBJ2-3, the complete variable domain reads DGGITQSPKYLFRKEGQNVTLSCEQNLNHDAMYWYRQDPGQGLRLIYYSQIVNDFQKGDIAEGYSVSREKKESFPLTVTSAQKNPTAFYLCASSIMSGRGADTQYFGPGTRLTVL.

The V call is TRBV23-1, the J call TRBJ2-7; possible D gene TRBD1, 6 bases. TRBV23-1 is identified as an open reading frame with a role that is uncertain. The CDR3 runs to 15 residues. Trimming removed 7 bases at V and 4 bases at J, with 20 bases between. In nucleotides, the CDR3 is TGCGCCAGCACTTGCTTGGGGGCGAGGATTTACGAGCAGTACTTC. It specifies CASTCLGARIYEQYF.

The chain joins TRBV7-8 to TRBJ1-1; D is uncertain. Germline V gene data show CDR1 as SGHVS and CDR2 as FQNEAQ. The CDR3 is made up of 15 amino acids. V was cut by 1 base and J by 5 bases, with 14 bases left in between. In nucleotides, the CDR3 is TGTGCCAGCAGCTTAGGTCCGGGTTTAGGTACTGAAGCTTTCTTT. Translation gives CASSLGPGLGTEAFF.

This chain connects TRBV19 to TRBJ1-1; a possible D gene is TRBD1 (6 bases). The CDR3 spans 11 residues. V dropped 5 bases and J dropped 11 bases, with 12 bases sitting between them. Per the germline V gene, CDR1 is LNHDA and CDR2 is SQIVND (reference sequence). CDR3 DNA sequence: TGTGCCAGTAGTCTTACAGGGTACGCTTTCTTT. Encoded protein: CASSLTGYAFF.